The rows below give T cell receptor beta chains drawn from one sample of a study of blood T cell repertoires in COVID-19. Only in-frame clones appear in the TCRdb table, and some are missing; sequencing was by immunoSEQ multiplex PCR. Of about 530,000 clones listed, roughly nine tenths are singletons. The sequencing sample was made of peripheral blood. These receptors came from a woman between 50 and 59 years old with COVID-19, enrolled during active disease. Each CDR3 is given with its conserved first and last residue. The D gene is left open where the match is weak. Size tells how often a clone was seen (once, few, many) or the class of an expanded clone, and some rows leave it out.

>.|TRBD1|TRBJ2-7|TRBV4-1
CASSPWDRDEQYF
TGCGCCAGCAGCCCGTGGGACAGGGACGAGCAGTACTTC
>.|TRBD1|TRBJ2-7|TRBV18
CASSPGTGGLYEQYF
TGTGCCAGCTCCCCAGGGACAGGGGGCTTATACGAGCAGTACTTC
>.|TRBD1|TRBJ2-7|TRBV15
CATSRGLDRGYEQYF
TGTGCCACCAGCAGGGGATTAGACAGGGGCTACGAGCAGTACTTC
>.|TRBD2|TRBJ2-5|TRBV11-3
CASSLEGLAAQYF
TGTGCCAGCAGCTTAGAGGGACTAGCCGCCCAGTACTTC
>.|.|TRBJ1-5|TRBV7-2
CASSPRRNSQPQHF
TGTGCCAGCAGTCCTCGGAGGAATAGTCAGCCCCAGCATTTT
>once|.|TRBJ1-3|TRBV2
CASSEAMENTIYF
TGTGCCAGCAGTGAAGCCATGGAGAACACCATATATTTT
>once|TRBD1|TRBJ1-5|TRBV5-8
CASSLGTGGRVRGPQHF
TGTGCCAGCAGCTTGGGGACAGGGGGTCGGGTTAGGGGACCCCAGCATTTT
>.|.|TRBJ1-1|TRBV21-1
CASGAEGAFF
TGTGCCAGCGGAGCGGAGGGGGCTTTCTTT
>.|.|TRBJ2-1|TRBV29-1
CSVTSPINEQFF
TGCAGCGTTACTAGTCCTATAAATGAGCAGTTCTTC
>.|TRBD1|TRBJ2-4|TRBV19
CASILTGGFKNIQYF
TGTGCCAGTATCCTGACAGGGGGGTTCAAAAACATTCAGTACTTC
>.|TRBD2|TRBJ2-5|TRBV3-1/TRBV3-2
CASSQEVSLAGGQGKETQYF
TGTGCCAGCAGCCAAGAGGTTTCGCTAGCGGGAGGGCAGGGAAAAGAGACCCAGTACTTC
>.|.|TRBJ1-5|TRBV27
CASSPLDSLREPQHF
TGTGCCAGCAGTCCACTTGACAGCCTCCGAGAGCCCCAGCATTTT
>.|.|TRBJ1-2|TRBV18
CASSPQGVPNYGYTF
TGTGCCAGCTCACCACAGGGGGTCCCTAACTATGGCTACACCTTC
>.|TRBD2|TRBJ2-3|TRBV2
CASSVLAGTSTDTQYF
TGTGCCAGCAGTGTGTTAGCGGGGACGAGCACAGATACGCAGTATTTT
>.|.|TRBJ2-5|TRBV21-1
CASSNWGKGHLQETQYF
TGTGCCAGCAGCAATTGGGGAAAGGGACACCTTCAAGAGACCCAGTACTTC
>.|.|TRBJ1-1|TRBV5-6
CASSRTAGAGTEAFF
TGTGCCAGCAGCCGTACCGCGGGGGCAGGTACTGAAGCTTTCTTT
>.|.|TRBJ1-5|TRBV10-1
CASTPQGRPRSNQPQHF
TGCGCCAGCACCCCTCAGGGGCGCCCCCGGAGCAATCAGCCCCAGCATTTT
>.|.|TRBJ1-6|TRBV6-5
CASSYSTGFDSPLHF
TGTGCCAGCAGTTACTCGACAGGCTTTGATTCACCCCTCCACTTT
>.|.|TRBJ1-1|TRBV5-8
CASTYDGGYTEAFF
TGTGCCAGCACATACGACGGGGGGTACACTGAAGCTTTCTTT
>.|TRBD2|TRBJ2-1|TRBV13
CASSFPTGRLAGDNEQFF
TGTGCCAGCAGCTTTCCCACCGGGAGACTAGCGGGGGACAATGAGCAGTTCTTC
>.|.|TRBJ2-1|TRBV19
CASSRGQSDEQFF
TGTGCCAGTAGTCGGGGACAAAGCGATGAGCAGTTCTTC
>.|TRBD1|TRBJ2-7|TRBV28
CASSSPGGALYEQYF
TGTGCCAGCAGTTCGCCAGGGGGCGCATTGTACGAGCAGTACTTC
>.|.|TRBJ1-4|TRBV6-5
CASTLQGPNEKLFF
TGTGCCAGTACCCTACAGGGACCTAATGAAAAACTGTTTTTT
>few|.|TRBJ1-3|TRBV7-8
CASSPLGAISGNTIYF
TGTGCCAGCAGTCCATTGGGGGCGATATCTGGAAACACCATATATTTT
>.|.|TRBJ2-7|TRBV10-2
CASSGRGSSYEQYF
TGCGCCAGCAGTGGGAGGGGTAGCTCCTACGAGCAGTACTTC
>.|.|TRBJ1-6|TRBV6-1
CASSESEFFYNSPLHF
TGTGCCAGCAGTGAAAGTGAGTTTTTCTATAATTCACCCCTCCACTTT
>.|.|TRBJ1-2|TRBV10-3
CAISESADGYTF
TGTGCCATCAGTGAGTCGGCGGATGGCTACACCTTC
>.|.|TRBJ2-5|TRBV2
CASSGNREGTQYF
TGTGCCAGCAGTGGGAACAGGGAGGGGACCCAGTACTTC
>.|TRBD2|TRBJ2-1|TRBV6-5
CASESQGGNEQFF
TGTGCCAGCGAGTCTCAGGGAGGGAATGAGCAGTTCTTC
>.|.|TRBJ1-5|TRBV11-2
CASSLSPGHNQPQHF
TGTGCCAGCAGCTTATCTCCAGGGCACAATCAGCCCCAGCATTTT
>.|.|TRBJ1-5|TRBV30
CAWRRDSNQPQHF
TGTGCCTGGAGACGGGATAGCAATCAGCCCCAGCATTTT